The source of this T cell receptor beta chain is a study of cytomegalovirus exposure and HLA in healthy donors. Findings and caveats of the study: Reports state that TCR beta sequences accurately predicted most subjects' HLA-A and HLA-B alleles. Trimming of TCR beta V- and J-genes showed a link, identified in a later analysis, to a missense DCLRE1C variant. The study put 150 to 200 TCR beta chains on its list as cytomegalovirus-associated.

PCR used 60 Vbeta primers and 13 Jbeta primers. In the source study's methods: It was a later analysis that counted tens of millions of unique TCR beta chains, of which some 9.9 million were shared. Assay used: immunoSEQ multiplex PCR; TCRdb lists only in-frame clones, some missing. Clone size and V and J calls were adopted from that table, with D and trimming inferred from the DNA. This sample has under 200,000 clones; about 77% occur once, and the top ten carry approximately 1.3%. There are 14 residues in the CDR3. Germline trimming cut 5 bases from V and 0 bases from J; bases unmatched to any gene: 4. Germline CDR1 is LNHNV and CDR2 is YYDKDF (reference sequence). This clone was seen more than once but under ten times. The antigen is not known.

The gene calls are TRBV15 and TRBJ2-7; 7 bases fit TRBD2. This sequence originates from a man aged 25-45 years in good health and CMV-seronegative. The sequenced sample consisted of PBMCs. The CDR3 DNA reads TGTGCCACCAGCGCTCTAGCGGCCTCCTACGAGCAGTACTTC. Translation gives CATSALAASYEQYF.